This TCR beta chain is drawn from a study of T cells in Graves' hyperthyroidism and ophthalmopathy. This clonotype was counted a few times. The CDR3 runs to 14 residues. The V end was cut by 0 bases, the J end by 10 bases, with 16 bases between. Looked up from germline, CDR1 is DFQATT and CDR2 is SNEGSKA (reference sequence). Exclusion of a patient resulted from uncontrolled infection, other autoimmune disease, pregnancy or lactation. TCR beta CDR3 regions were amplified from RNA. The HTBI primer set served for first-round RT-PCR of the TCR CDR3. Each CDR3 protein gets one entry after TCRdb re-called the multiplex PCR reads with MiXCR. Among a few hundred thousand distinct CDR3 sequences listed, 15% to 18% were seen once.

The chain links TRBV20-1 to TRBJ2-1; possibly TRBD2 for D (5 bases). This TCR derives from a woman between 18 and 29 years old with Graves' hyperthyroidism that later progressed to Graves' ophthalmopathy. The specimen sequenced was blood. The CDR3 bases are TGCAGTGCTAGAGATCGCGGAGGAGTGGTGGAGCAGTTCTTC. Encoded protein: CSARDRGGVVEQFF.